This T cell receptor beta chain was identified during a study of blood T cell repertoires in COVID-19. About the research overall: Sites across the United States, Italy and Spain contributed samples from acute and convalescent COVID-19. T cells, B-cell-depleted T cells, or PBMCs supplied cDNA or gDNA.

V trimming: 3 bases; J trimming: 6 bases; junction bases outside the gene matches: 9. The germline V gene has CDR1 SEHNR and CDR2 FQNEAQ (reference sequence). There are 15 residues in the CDR3. TCRdb keeps only in-frame clones here, not all; method: immunoSEQ multiplex PCR. The sample yields 85,000 to 100,000 clones, around 90% seen once. Seattle's cohort entered during active infection and was followed longitudinally. The source of this sequence is a man over 45 with COVID-19, enrolled during active disease. Sequencing was done on a sample of peripheral blood. The chain recombines TRBV7-9 with TRBJ1-2; 8 nucleotides agree with TRBD1. The CDR3 sequence: CASSFPGQGLHGYTF. The CDR3 DNA reads as TGTGCCAGCAGCTTCCCTGGACAGGGACTACATGGCTACACCTTC.